This TCR beta chain was found in a study of cytomegalovirus exposure and HLA in healthy donors. Details on this clone: The antigen is undetermined.

V lost 4 bases and J lost 1, with 7 bases in between. The germline V gene encodes CDR1 MGHDK and CDR2 SYGVNS. This CDR3 has 13 residues. Study-wide findings and caveats: The analysis excluded some indistinguishable V segments, including TRBV6-2 and TRBV6-3.

The PCR had 60 Vbeta and 13 Jbeta primers. The method was immunoSEQ multiplex PCR; TCRdb's version includes in-frame clones alone and lacks a portion of them. The table has around 120,000 clones, around 78% seen once. The sequencing sample was made of PBMCs. The sequence was obtained from a woman between 40 and 55 years old in good health and CMV-seronegative. The V call is TRBV25-1, the J call TRBJ1-1; no clear D. The CDR3 sequence is CASSVPGNTEAFF. CDR3 nucleotides: TGTGCCAGCAGTGTCCCAGGGAACACTGAAGCTTTCTTT.